The source of this T cell receptor beta chain is a study of beta chain features in type 1 diabetes. Study outcomes and limitations: The study notes PCR might favor shorter templates equally in patients and controls.

It was via CD45RO/CCR7/CD25/CD127/CD95/CD27 that CD4+ naive, central memory, regulatory and stem cell-like memory cells were sorted. As for this clone: Its matching antigen is unknown.

The CDR3 loop spans 17 amino acids. With V trimmed by 1 base and J by 7 bases, 11 bases remained unmatched. Germline CDR1 reads SGHTA; CDR2 reads FQGNSA. The authors reverse transcribed all of the isolated RNA, so sequencing captured expressed TCRB transcripts. Several million reads were obtained on average from naive, central memory and regulatory T cell samples. Clones were sequenced by immunoSEQ multiplex PCR, and TCRdb holds only the in-frame ones, with some missing. The sample lists 810,000 or so clones; roughly 16% were seen once. The chain joins TRBV7-2 to TRBJ2-3, with 10 bases that match TRBD2. The receptor's source is a woman between 18 and 29 years old in good health. Sequences were obtained from naive CD4+ T cells from blood. CDR3 loop: CASSLVSGRAVLNTQYF. The CDR3 DNA is TGTGCCAGCAGCTTAGTAAGCGGGAGGGCCGTATTGAATACGCAGTATTTT.